What follows are 23 T cell receptor beta chains derived from one specimen sequenced in a study of regulatory T cells in long-lasting Graves disease. Regarding time point: newly diagnosed GD, antithyroid drugs for less than 3 months. Isolated PBMC RNA provided the starting material for the TCR library. Arm-PCR of CDR3 regions and iRepertoire HTBI primers were used to build TCR beta libraries. In TCRdb, the multiplex PCR reads were re-called with MiXCR into one record per CDR3 protein. The sample lists approximately 440,000 distinct CDR3 sequences; around 15% were seen once. These data are also associated with another study on T cells in Graves' hyperthyroidism and ophthalmopathy.

Specimen: peripheral blood mononuclear cells (PBMCs), collected at new diagnosis, from a patient treated with antithyroid drugs. These receptors came from a man aged 35 to 55 with Graves disease.

Many counts were recorded for this clonotype. The V call is TRBV30, the J call TRBJ1-2; D uncertain. This CDR3 has 16 amino acids. Trimming took off 0 bases at V and 1 base at J, with 15 bases between the two ends. Per germline, CDR1 GTSNPN and CDR2 SVGIG (reference sequence). The CDR3 coding sequence is TGTGCCTGGAGTGTACGCGGATTCGAGGGTAACTATGGCTACACCTTC. Its protein product is CAWSVRGFEGNYGYTF.

This clonotype has a count of ten or more. CDR3 loop: CASSLLGDSGNTIYF. The CDR3 DNA reads TGCGCCAGCAGCTTGCTCGGGGATTCTGGAAACACCATATATTTT. The rearrangement joins TRBV5-1 to TRBJ1-3, with no clear D. The germline CDR1 and CDR2 sequences are SGHRS and YFSETQ. Trimming took 1 base from V and 1 from J, leaving 9 bases between them. The CDR3 has 15 residues.

This clonotype was counted a single time. This chain joins TRBV19 and TRBJ2-7; no reliable D call. The germline V gene encodes CDR1 LNHDA and CDR2 SQIVND (reference sequence). Trimming took off 2 bases at V and 0 bases at J, with 8 bases between the two ends. The CDR3 runs 14 residues. The CDR3 reads CASSIKAASYEQYF. For the CDR3, the DNA is TGTGCCAGTAGTATAAAGGCCGCCTCCTACGAGCAGTACTTC.

This clonotype was found a few times. This rearrangement joins TRBV28 to TRBJ2-4; D not resolved. The CDR3 consists of 12 residues. Germline V gives CDR1 MDHEN, CDR2 SYDVKM. Trimming took off 10 bases at V and 0 bases at J, with 7 bases between the two ends. CDR3 sequence reads: CATGLAKNIQYF. In DNA, the CDR3 is TGTGCCACCGGGTTAGCCAAAAACATTCAGTACTTC.

Remarks on this clonotype: A far bigger clonotype differs at one base, so this is likely a read error. The CDR3 is CASSLVTGTGGEQYF. The DNA for the CDR3 is TGTGCCAGCAGTTTAGTGACCGGGACAGGGGGCGAGCAGTACTTC. V is TRBV28 and J is TRBJ2-7; 11 bases match TRBD1. The CDR3 is 15 residues long. Germline CDR1 is MDHEN and CDR2 is SYDVKM. J lost 6 bases, V lost 2 bases, and 6 bases had no gene match.

This rearrangement joins TRBV7-3 to TRBJ2-1, with D possibly called TRBD1 or TRBD2 (7 bases each). Germline-derived CDR1 and CDR2 are SGHTA and FQGTGA. The V end lost 5 bases, the J end lost 5 bases, and 31 bases lay between the germline ends. The CDR3 covers 20 residues. CDR3: CASSQRGLAERLPYDNEQFF. CDR3 nucleotide sequence: TGTGCCAGCAGCCAAAGGGGGCTAGCGGAACGACTACCATATGACAATGAGCAGTTCTTC.

In its sample, this clonotype was seen a few times. This chain links TRBV4-1 with TRBJ2-2, with 10 bases lining up with TRBD2. The CDR3 loop spans 16 amino acids. The germline CDR1 and CDR2 sequences are MGHRA and YSYEKL. The trim removed 0 bases at V and 6 bases at J, leaving 4 bases unmatched. The CDR3 region is CASSQDSGRAPGELFF. DNA for the CDR3: TGCGCCAGCAGCCAAGACAGCGGGAGGGCCCCCGGGGAGCTGTTTTTT.

The V and J genes are TRBV7-3 and TRBJ2-3; either TRBD1 or TRBD2 may supply D (5 bases each). V shed 2 bases and J shed 3 bases, with 12 bases lying between them. The CDR3 length is 15 residues. Germline CDR1 reads SGHTA; CDR2 reads FQGTGA. The CDR3 DNA follows: TGTGCCAGCAGCTTAGGGGGAAAGGGGACAGATACGCAGTATTTT. It encodes CASSLGGKGTDTQYF.

This clonotype has at least ten counts. This rearrangement joins TRBV5-5 to TRBJ2-7, with D perhaps matching TRBD1 or TRBD2 (5 bases each). The CDR3 runs to 14 residues. V shed 2 bases and J shed 0 bases, with 9 bases lying between them. The germline V gene has CDR1 SGHKS and CDR2 YYEKEE (reference sequence). CDR3: CASSFRDHSYEQYF. The CDR3 DNA reads TGTGCCAGCAGCTTCCGGGACCACTCCTACGAGCAGTACTTC. Together with reference TRBV5-5 and TRBJ2-7, the CDR3 gives the full variable domain: DAGVTQSPTHLIKTRGQQVTLRCSPISGHKSVSWYQQVLGQGPQFIFQYYEKEERGRGNFPDRFSARQFPNYSSELNVNALLLGDSALYLCASSFRDHSYEQYFGPGTRLTVT.

With regard to this clonotype: A read error may explain this, as a much larger clone is one base away. The rearrangement links TRBV19 to TRBJ2-7; D is uncertain. The CDR3 covers 18 residues. Germline CDR1 and CDR2: LNHDA and SQIVND (reference sequence). CDR3 region: CASSHSPSRRRTGYKQYF. The CDR3 DNA is TGTGCCAGTAGTCATTCCCCTTCCCGCCGAAGGACGGGCTACAAGCAGTACTTC.

The V gene is TRBV28, the J gene TRBJ2-3, with 7 bases aligning to TRBD1. Trimming cost V 3 bases and J 0 bases; bases outside gene matches: 6. Germline CDR1 is MDHEN and CDR2 is SYDVKM. CDR3 length equals 16 residues. The CDR3 loop is CASSLGTEASTDTQYF. DNA of the CDR3: TGTGCCAGCAGTTTGGGGACAGAAGCAAGCACAGATACGCAGTATTTT.

As DNA, the CDR3 is TGTGCCTGGAATGGGGCGCCGGGGGGAGGCAATCAGCCCCAGCATTTT. Translating it yields CAWNGAPGGGNQPQHF. The chain has TRBV30 and TRBJ1-5, with D tentatively TRBD1 (5 bases). V was trimmed by 4 bases and J by 2 bases, leaving 18 bases between them. The CDR3 contains 16 residues. From germline, CDR1 is GTSNPN and CDR2 SVGIG (reference sequence). Supplemented by reference TRBV30 and TRBJ1-5, the full variable domain reads SQTIHQWPATLVQPVGSPLSLECTVEGTSNPNLYWYRQAAGRGLQLLFYSVGIGQISSEVPQNLSASRPQDRQFILSSKKLLLSDSGFYLCAWNGAPGGGNQPQHFGDGTRLSIL.

This clonotype was observed at least ten times. V gene TRBV30 combines with J gene TRBJ1-1; D not resolved. The germline V gene encodes CDR1 GTSNPN and CDR2 SVGIG (reference sequence). The CDR3 is made up of 12 amino acids. V shed 2 bases and J shed 4 bases, with 8 bases lying between them. The CDR3 nucleotides are TGTGCCTGGAGTCCACGAATCACTGAAGCTTTCTTT. Its translation: CAWSPRITEAFF. Full variable domain (rest looked up from reference TRBV30 and TRBJ1-1): SQTIHQWPATLVQPVGSPLSLECTVEGTSNPNLYWYRQAAGRGLQLLFYSVGIGQISSEVPQNLSASRPQDRQFILSSKKLLLSDSGFYLCAWSPRITEAFFGQGTRLTVV.

Ten or more counts support this clonotype. The gene calls are TRBV2 and TRBJ2-1; TRBD2 matches 10 bases. This CDR3 region has 14 residues. Germline V gives CDR1 SNHLY, CDR2 FYNNEI. J was trimmed by 5 bases and V by 8 bases; bases with no gene match: 6. In DNA, the CDR3 is TGTGCCAGCGAAGAGCGGGAGGGAAACAATGAGCAGTTCTTC. Its translation: CASEEREGNNEQFF.

This clonotype was observed many times. The chain recombines TRBV11-3 with TRBJ2-5; weak D call: TRBD2 (5 bases). The CDR3 is 11 residues long. Germline V gives CDR1 SGHNT, CDR2 YENEEA. The CDR3 reads CASRAQETQYF. The CDR3 DNA sequence: TGTGCGTCGAGGGCCCAAGAGACCCAGTACTTC.

This clonotype showed up just a few times. The chain recombines TRBV10-3 with TRBJ1-1, with D unresolved. Germline CDR1 is ENHRY and CDR2 is SYGVKD. Trimming stripped 0 bases from V and 7 bases from J, with 6 bases between. The CDR3 is made up of 12 amino acids. The DNA of the CDR3 is TGTGCCATCAGTGAGTCGAGGGTTGAAGCTTTCTTT. Amino acid sequence: CAISESRVEAFF.

Many counts were recorded for this clonotype. The genes are TRBV20-1 and TRBJ2-5; D remains ambiguous. The CDR3 extends over 14 amino acids. Germline V gene lookup returns CDR1 DFQATT and CDR2 SNEGSKA (reference sequence). Trimming removed 2 bases at V and 5 bases at J, with 15 bases between. The CDR3 reads CSARNDPRVETQYF. CDR3 in DNA: TGCAGTGCTAGAAACGACCCTCGGGTGGAGACCCAGTACTTC.

This clonotype was counted at least ten times. The CDR3 DNA follows: TGTGCCAGCAGCTTAGTAGGAATTGGCTACGAGCAGTACTTC. As protein: CASSLVGIGYEQYF. The rearrangement joins TRBV11-1 to TRBJ2-7; D gene unclear. The germline CDR1 and CDR2 sequences are SGHAT and FQDESV (reference sequence). Trimming cost V 1 base and J 3 bases, with 10 bases left between them. CDR3 length: 14 amino acids.

This clonotype was picked up a small number of times. V gene TRBV12-3 or TRBV12-4 combines with J gene TRBJ2-2; maybe TRBD2 (6 bases). V was clipped by 3 bases and J by 4 bases, with 9 bases between them. This CDR3 contains 14 residues. This CDR3 reads CASSFAGLTGELFF. CDR3 nucleotides: TGTGCCAGCAGTTTTGCGGGACTCACCGGGGAGCTGTTTTTT.

The chain has TRBV4-1 and TRBJ2-1, with TRBD2 identical over 7 bases. Trimming cost V 1 base and J 8 bases; bases outside gene matches: 5. Germline-derived CDR1 and CDR2 are MGHRA and YSYEKL. The CDR3 has 14 residues. The CDR3 nucleotides are TGCGCCAGCAGCCAAGGACTAGCTCTAGATGAGCAGTTCTTC. Its translation: CASSQGLALDEQFF.

This clonotype was detected only a few times. This chain links TRBV19 with TRBJ2-2; TRBD2 matches at 7 bases. V shed 7 bases, J shed 6 bases, and the junction held 8 bases outside the gene matches. CDR3 length: 14 amino acids. Germline V gene lookup returns CDR1 LNHDA and CDR2 SQIVND (reference sequence). CDR3 region: CASISRGGSGELFF. In nucleotides, the CDR3 is TGTGCCAGTATTTCTCGGGGAGGGTCCGGGGAGCTGTTTTTT. Combining the CDR3 with reference TRBV19 and TRBJ2-2 gives the whole variable domain DGGITQSPKYLFRKEGQNVTLSCEQNLNHDAMYWYRQDPGQGLRLIYYSQIVNDFQKGDIAEGYSVSREKKESFPLTVTSAQKNPTAFYLCASISRGGSGELFFGEGSRLTVL.

A few counts support this clonotype. This chain links TRBV10-3 with TRBJ2-5; maybe TRBD2 (6 bases). The germline V gene has CDR1 ENHRY and CDR2 SYGVKD. The CDR3 length is 15 residues. Trimming stripped 2 bases from V and 2 bases from J, with 12 bases between. CDR3 sequence: CAISETAGKQETQYF. As DNA, the CDR3 is TGTGCCATCAGTGAGACGGCGGGAAAGCAAGAGACCCAGTACTTC.

A few counts support this clonotype. The chain carries TRBV5-1 and TRBJ2-7, with 9 bases aligning to TRBD1. The germline CDR1 and CDR2 sequences are SGHRS and YFSETQ. Trimming removed 6 bases from V and 3 bases from J; junction bases left unmatched: 10. This CDR3 region has 15 residues. The CDR3 sequence: CASKPGQGSLYEQYF. In nucleotides, the CDR3 is TGCGCCAGCAAACCGGGACAGGGATCACTCTACGAGCAGTACTTC.